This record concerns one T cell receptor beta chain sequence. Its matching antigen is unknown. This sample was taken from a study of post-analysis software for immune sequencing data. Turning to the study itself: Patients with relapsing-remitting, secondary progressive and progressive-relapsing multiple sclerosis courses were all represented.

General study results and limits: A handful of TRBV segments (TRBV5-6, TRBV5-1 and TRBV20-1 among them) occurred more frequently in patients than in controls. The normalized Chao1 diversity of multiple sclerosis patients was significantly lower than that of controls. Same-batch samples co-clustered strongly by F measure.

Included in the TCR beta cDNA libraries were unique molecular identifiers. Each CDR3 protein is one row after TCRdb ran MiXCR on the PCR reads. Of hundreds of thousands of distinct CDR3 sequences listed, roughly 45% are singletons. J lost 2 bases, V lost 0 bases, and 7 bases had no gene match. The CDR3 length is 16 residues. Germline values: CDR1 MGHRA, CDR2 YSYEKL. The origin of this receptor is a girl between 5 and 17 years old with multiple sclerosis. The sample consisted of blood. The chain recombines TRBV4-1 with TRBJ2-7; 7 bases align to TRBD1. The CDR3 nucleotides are TGCGCCAGCAGCCAAGATGGGCAGGGGGAAACCTACGAGCAGTACTTC. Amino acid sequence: CASSQDGQGETYEQYF.